Presented here are 14 T cell receptor beta chains from one specimen sequenced in a study of cytomegalovirus exposure and HLA in healthy donors. Clones were sequenced by immunoSEQ multiplex PCR, and TCRdb holds only the in-frame ones, with some missing. The sample has tens of thousands of clones; over 95% are singletons. The sequenced sample was PBMCs. The receptors stem from a man between 18 and 29 years old in good health and CMV-seronegative.

This chain joins TRBV5-6 and TRBJ1-4, with 10 nucleotides matching TRBD1. Trimming took 4 bases from V and 8 from J; bases not matched to a gene: 8. The CDR3 runs to 15 residues. Per germline, CDR1 SGHDT and CDR2 YYEEEE. In DNA form, the CDR3 reads TGTGCCAGCAGCGACTGGACAGGGGGAGGGGAAAAACTGTTTTTT. This codes for CASSDWTGGGEKLFF.

The CDR3 sequence: CASSLTTGRRGTDTQYF. The CDR3 DNA sequence: TGTGCCAGCAGCTTAACTACAGGGAGAAGAGGAACAGATACGCAGTATTTT. The rearrangement links TRBV7-6 to TRBJ2-3; possibly TRBD1 for D (6 bases). Germline V lookup: CDR1 SGHVS, CDR2 FNYEAQ. CDR3 length: 17 amino acids. V was trimmed by 2 bases and J by 3 bases, leaving 18 bases between them.

This chain uses TRBV6-5 with TRBJ2-7; TRBD2 matches at 7 bases. Losses at the gene ends were 5 bases for V and 2 bases for J; bases not matched to a gene: 3. The CDR3 length is 13 residues. Germline loops: CDR1 MNHEY, CDR2 SVGAGI. For the CDR3, the DNA is TGTGCCAGCAGTGGGGGGGTTACCTACGAGCAGTACTTC. Translated, it gives CASSGGVTYEQYF.

J is TRBJ2-7 and V is TRBV7-2; maybe TRBD1 (6 bases). V was pared by 5 bases and J by 4 bases, with 15 bases between. The V gene's germline CDR1 is SGHTA and CDR2 FQGNSA. The length of the CDR3 is 14 residues. CDR3 protein: CASSHHPQGYEQYF. Written as DNA, the CDR3 is TGTGCCAGCAGCCATCACCCACAGGGTTACGAGCAGTACTTC.

The chain combines TRBV6-1 with TRBJ2-3, with 10 bases matching TRBD2. Germline lookup yields CDR1 MNHNS and CDR2 SASEGT. Trimming removed 2 bases from V and 1 base from J; junction bases left unmatched: 0. This CDR3 has 15 residues. CDR3 DNA: TGTGCCAGCAGTGAAACTAGCGGGGGCACAGATACGCAGTATTTT. This gives the protein CASSETSGGTDTQYF.

This chain uses TRBV9 with TRBJ1-2; the match to TRBD1 covers 7 bases. The germline gives CDR1 SGDLS, CDR2 YYNGEE. This CDR3 spans 13 amino acids. Trimming removed 10 bases from V and 4 bases from J; junction bases left unmatched: 10. CDR3 in DNA: TGTGCCGGAAGACAGGGCTTGAGCTATGGCTACACCTTC. Amino acid sequence: CAGRQGLSYGYTF.

J is TRBJ2-1 and V is TRBV6-5; D is possibly TRBD1 (6 bases). The CDR3 consists of 15 residues. Looked up from germline, CDR1 is MNHEY and CDR2 is SVGAGI. V lost 5 bases to trimming and J lost 3 bases, with 14 bases between them. CDR3 in DNA: TGTGCCAGCAGTCCGCAACAGGGATTCTACAATGAGCAGTTCTTC. It translates to CASSPQQGFYNEQFF.

The chain links TRBV2 to TRBJ2-1; tentatively, D is TRBD2 (5 bases). The V gene's germline CDR1 is SNHLY and CDR2 FYNNEI. V dropped 8 bases and J dropped 0 bases, with 11 bases sitting between them. The CDR3 sequence is 14 residues long. The CDR3 DNA reads as TGTGCCAGCGACTATGGGAGCTCCTACAATGAGCAGTTCTTC. Encoded protein: CASDYGSSYNEQFF.

V is TRBV2 and J is TRBJ1-2; perhaps TRBD1 as D (5 bases). Germline V gene sequence: CDR1 SNHLY, CDR2 FYNNEI. There are 13 residues in the CDR3. V was trimmed by 4 bases and J by 3 bases, leaving 9 bases between them. CDR3 sequence: CASSVREDYGYTF. DNA of the CDR3: TGTGCCAGCAGTGTCAGGGAGGACTATGGCTACACCTTC. Full variable domain (outside the CDR3, taken from reference TRBV2 and TRBJ1-2): EPEVTQTPSHQVTQMGQEVILRCVPISNHLYFYWYRQILGQKVEFLVSFYNNEISEKSEIFDDQFSVERPDGSNFTLKIRSTKLEDSAMYFCASSVREDYGYTFGSGTRLTVV.

This chain connects TRBV5-1 to TRBJ2-7; perhaps TRBD2 as D (6 bases). The CDR3 consists of 14 residues. The V gene's germline CDR1 is SGHRS and CDR2 YFSETQ. Trimming shortened V by 3 bases and J by 5 bases, and 15 bases separated the two germline ends. CDR3 DNA: TGCGCCAGCAGCTCTATGCCGGGAGACGACGAGCAGTACTTC. This codes for CASSSMPGDDEQYF.

V and J are TRBV6-4 and TRBJ1-5; D is ambiguous. The CDR3 consists of 14 residues. Germline CDR1 and CDR2: MRHNA and SNTAGT. V lost 3 bases and J lost 3, with 9 bases in between. CDR3 sequence: CASSEGAANQPQHF. DNA of the CDR3: TGTGCCAGCAGTGAAGGCGCGGCCAATCAGCCCCAGCATTTT.

The CDR3 DNA is TGTGCCAGCAGCTCGGACAGATTTCCCTACGAGCAGTACTTC. This gives the protein CASSSDRFPYEQYF. This chain uses TRBV7-8 with TRBJ2-7; D possibly corresponds to TRBD1 (6 bases). This CDR3 has 14 amino acids. The germline V and J ends were trimmed by 4 bases and 2 bases, with 12 bases remaining between them. Germline V CDR1 and CDR2: SGHVS, FQNEAQ.

As DNA, the CDR3 is TGTGCCAGCAGCCTCGGACTAGCGGGCGAGCAGTACTTC. Encoded protein: CASSLGLAGEQYF. The J gene is TRBJ2-7, the V gene TRBV7-9; 11 nucleotides align to TRBD2. This CDR3 contains 13 residues. Germline trimming cut 5 bases from V and 6 bases from J; bases unmatched to any gene: 3. Germline V gene lookup returns CDR1 SEHNR and CDR2 FQNEAQ (reference sequence).

J is TRBJ1-1 and V is TRBV6-5; maybe TRBD1 (6 bases). The V and J ends lost 1 base and 3 bases respectively, with 9 bases between them. From germline, CDR1 is MNHEY and CDR2 SVGAGI. The CDR3 contains 14 residues. The CDR3 loop reads CASSYLGGDTEAFF. The CDR3, as DNA: TGTGCCAGCAGTTACTTAGGGGGGGACACTGAAGCTTTCTTT.